The text below deals with one T cell receptor beta chain. The data are from a study of control samples from healthy donors and cancer patients. The germline V gene has CDR1 WSHSY and CDR2 SAAADI. This CDR3 has 15 amino acids. J gave up 4 bases and V 3 bases, and 7 bases lay outside the gene matches. Assay used: immunoSEQ multiplex PCR; TCRdb lists only in-frame clones, some missing. The sample holds more than 65,000 clones, 84% seen once. This sequence was found in a man in his fifties in good health. This sequence joins TRBV10-2 and TRBJ2-3, with 7 bases fitting TRBD2. Specimen: blood. The CDR3 region is CASSEAAGVADTQYF. CDR3 sequence (DNA): TGCGCCAGCAGTGAAGCGGCGGGAGTGGCAGATACGCAGTATTTT.